This is a list of T cell receptor beta chains from one sample in a study of T cell changes during pregnancy in multiple sclerosis. Sequenced by immunoSEQ multiplex PCR; TCRdb stores in-frame clones only, minus some. The repertoire holds some 17,000 clones, with nearly 96% as singletons. The sequences come from peripheral blood, collected in the third trimester of pregnancy. These receptors all stem from a female donor with multiple sclerosis, enrolled in a pregnancy study. The CDR3 runs from the conserved cysteine through the conserved F or W. Fields, in order: V gene, D gene, J gene, clone size, CDR3 DNA, CDR3 protein. D genes are given only for firm matches. Clone size, where shown, is once, few, many, or a class for clones that have expanded.

v_call: TRBV5-1
d_call: TRBD2
j_call: TRBJ2-7
clone_size: .
cdr3_nt: TGCGCCAGCAGCTCTACAATAGCGGGACCTACCTACGAGCAGTACTTC
cdr3_aa: CASSSTIAGPTYEQYF

v_call: TRBV10-2
d_call: TRBD2
j_call: TRBJ2-1
clone_size: .
cdr3_nt: TGCGCCAGCACCCCCCAGCGGGAGGGCCCTTACAATGAGCAGTTCTTC
cdr3_aa: CASTPQREGPYNEQFF

v_call: TRBV18
d_call: .
j_call: TRBJ1-3
clone_size: .
cdr3_nt: TGTGCCAGCTCATCTACACAGGGAATTGGAAACACCATATATTTT
cdr3_aa: CASSSTQGIGNTIYF

v_call: TRBV11-2
d_call: .
j_call: TRBJ2-3
clone_size: .
cdr3_nt: TGTGCCAGCAGCCCAAATCGCCTGGGGCGGGACACAGATACGCAGTATTTT
cdr3_aa: CASSPNRLGRDTDTQYF

v_call: TRBV5-1
d_call: .
j_call: TRBJ1-2
clone_size: .
cdr3_nt: TGCGCCAGCGCTGGTCATTTCGGGGACTATGGCTACACCTTC
cdr3_aa: CASAGHFGDYGYTF

v_call: TRBV21-1
d_call: .
j_call: TRBJ1-3
clone_size: .
cdr3_nt: TGTGCCAGCAGCAAAGAGGGGGGGGACCCTGGGAGGAGCTCTGGAAACACCATATATTTT
cdr3_aa: CASSKEGGDPGRSSGNTIYF

v_call: TRBV5-4
d_call: .
j_call: TRBJ1-3
clone_size: once
cdr3_nt: TGTGCCAGCAGCTTGGAACCAGGGCGCCCTGGAAACACCATATATTTT
cdr3_aa: CASSLEPGRPGNTIYF

v_call: TRBV10-2
d_call: .
j_call: TRBJ2-7
clone_size: .
cdr3_nt: TGCGCCAGCAGTGAGTCGAAGTGGATGGCAGGGTCGTCCTACGAGCAGTACTTC
cdr3_aa: CASSESKWMAGSSYEQYF

v_call: TRBV7-9
d_call: TRBD1
j_call: TRBJ2-3
clone_size: .
cdr3_nt: TGTGCCAGCAGCCCCGGGACAGGGACGACAGATACGCAGTATTTT
cdr3_aa: CASSPGTGTTDTQYF

v_call: TRBV7-2
d_call: TRBD1
j_call: TRBJ1-3
clone_size: .
cdr3_nt: TGTGCCAGCAGCCCCCCTTGGGACAGCCGCTCTGGAAACACCATATATTTT
cdr3_aa: CASSPPWDSRSGNTIYF

v_call: TRBV5-1
d_call: .
j_call: TRBJ1-4
clone_size: .
cdr3_nt: TGCGCCAGCAGCTCAGGCGTGGGACTGTATGATGAAAAACTGTTTTTT
cdr3_aa: CASSSGVGLYDEKLFF

v_call: TRBV6-6
d_call: .
j_call: TRBJ1-1
clone_size: .
cdr3_nt: TGTGCCAGCAGTTACTCGAGGAACACTGAAGCTTTCTTT
cdr3_aa: CASSYSRNTEAFF

v_call: TRBV5-1
d_call: TRBD2
j_call: TRBJ2-7
clone_size: .
cdr3_nt: TGCGCCAGCAGCGCGGGACTAGCGGGGGAGCAGTACTTC
cdr3_aa: CASSAGLAGEQYF

v_call: TRBV19
d_call: .
j_call: TRBJ1-2
clone_size: .
cdr3_nt: TGTGCCAGTACCCCCCCAGGGGCTAACTATGGCTACACCTTC
cdr3_aa: CASTPPGANYGYTF

v_call: TRBV6-5
d_call: .
j_call: TRBJ2-7
clone_size: .
cdr3_nt: TGTGCCAGCAGTTACTCGAGGCAGAAGCAGGGCGAGCAGTACTTC
cdr3_aa: CASSYSRQKQGEQYF

v_call: TRBV23-1
d_call: TRBD2
j_call: TRBJ2-5
clone_size: .
cdr3_nt: TGCGCCAGCAGTCAATATGCCGGGAGGTGCGAGGAGACCCAGTACTTC
cdr3_aa: CASSQYAGRCEETQYF

v_call: TRBV7-9
d_call: TRBD1
j_call: TRBJ2-2
clone_size: .
cdr3_nt: TGTGCCGACGACAGGGGTAACACCGGGGAGCTGTTTTTT
cdr3_aa: CADDRGNTGELFF

v_call: TRBV9
d_call: TRBD2
j_call: TRBJ2-5
clone_size: .
cdr3_nt: TGTGCCAGCAGCGTACTAGCGGGAGCAGAGACCCAGTACTTC
cdr3_aa: CASSVLAGAETQYF

v_call: TRBV5-1
d_call: TRBD2
j_call: TRBJ2-7
clone_size: .
cdr3_nt: TGCGCCAGCAGCTTGCAGGGGAGTGAGCTAGCGGGGGTCTACGAGCAGTACTTC
cdr3_aa: CASSLQGSELAGVYEQYF

v_call: TRBV7-3
d_call: .
j_call: TRBJ2-1
clone_size: .
cdr3_nt: TGTGCCAGCAGCCACGGGGACTTCTACAATGAGCAGTTCTTC
cdr3_aa: CASSHGDFYNEQFF

v_call: TRBV19
d_call: TRBD2
j_call: TRBJ2-2
clone_size: once
cdr3_nt: TGTGCCAGTAGTTTGACTAGCGGATACACCGGGGAGCTGTTTTTT
cdr3_aa: CASSLTSGYTGELFF